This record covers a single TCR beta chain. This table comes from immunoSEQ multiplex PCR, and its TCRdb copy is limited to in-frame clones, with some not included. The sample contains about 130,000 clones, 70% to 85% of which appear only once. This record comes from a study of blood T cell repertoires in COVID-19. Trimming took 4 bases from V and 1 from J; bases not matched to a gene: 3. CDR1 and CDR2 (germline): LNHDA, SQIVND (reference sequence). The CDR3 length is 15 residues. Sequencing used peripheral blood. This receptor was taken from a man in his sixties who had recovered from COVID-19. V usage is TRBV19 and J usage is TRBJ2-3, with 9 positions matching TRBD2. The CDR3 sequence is CASSSGGGRTDTQYF. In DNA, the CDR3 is TGTGCCAGTAGTAGCGGGGGGGGACGCACAGATACGCAGTATTTT.